This TCR beta chain was recorded in a study of control samples from healthy donors and cancer patients (TCRdb year 2020). Libraries were built with the immunoSEQ multiplex PCR assay. TCRdb took this table from immuneACCESS and kept in-frame rearrangements with V and J called. Such tables lack part of the clones; where checked against another copy, unresolved V genes explain under half of the gap, and the rest is unexplained. This sample holds 150,000 or so clones; over 90% were observed only once. Under 2.5% of the sample is taken by the ten largest. In its sample, this clone was seen a few times. What antigen it recognizes has not been identified. Per-base qualities were not stored, and no clone one base away is much larger. CDR1 and CDR2 are drawn from the germline V gene (reference sequence): MNHEY, SMNVEV. The CDR3 holds 14 amino acids from the cysteine to the phenylalanine. The read is trimmed to its CDR3 DNA, 42 bases read in frame from base 1. Trimming removed 8 bases from V and 3 bases from J, leaving 17 bases between the germline ends.

This chain joins TRBV27 to TRBJ2-7; the D gene is perhaps TRBD2, on 6 matching bases. This sequence originates from a man aged 45-65 years in good health. Sequenced sample: blood. In nucleotides, the sequence is TGTGCCAGCGGACAACCTAGCGCGATCTACGAGCAGTACTTC. It specifies CASGQPSAIYEQYF.